The rows below give T cell receptor beta chains drawn from one sample of a study of blood T cell repertoires in COVID-19. The method was immunoSEQ multiplex PCR; TCRdb's version includes in-frame clones alone and lacks a portion of them. The table has almost 70,000 clones, 88% seen once. Sequencing was carried out using peripheral blood. Source of these receptors: a woman aged 65 to 85 with acute or convalescent COVID-19. Both conserved end residues are part of each CDR3. D genes are given only for firm matches. Clone size appears in some rows only: once, few, many, or a class for an expanded clone.

J,V,size,D,CDR3,DNA
TRBJ2-2,TRBV7-6,few,-,CASSLGQNTGELFF,TGTGCCAGCAGCTTGGGACAGAACACCGGGGAGCTGTTTTTT
TRBJ1-4,TRBV19,-,-,CASSNPGGNEKLFF,TGTGCCAGTAGTAATCCTGGAGGGAATGAAAAACTGTTTTTT
TRBJ2-2,TRBV18,-,TRBD1,CASSPETGAAGELFF,TGTGCCAGCTCACCGGAGACAGGGGCGGCCGGGGAGCTGTTTTTT
TRBJ2-3,TRBV10-3,-,TRBD1,CAIRKTGGESDTQYF,TGTGCCATCAGAAAGACAGGGGGCGAGTCAGATACGCAGTATTTT
TRBJ2-4,TRBV6-1,once,-,CASSEGQKNIQYF,TGTGCCAGCAGTGAAGGGCAGAAAAACATTCAGTACTTC
TRBJ1-2,TRBV9,-,TRBD1,CASSVAGTEGYGYTF,TGTGCCAGCAGCGTAGCGGGGACAGAGGGCTATGGCTACACCTTC
TRBJ2-7,TRBV19,-,TRBD2,CASGAEGASGSGFAYEQYF,TGTGCCAGTGGGGCCGAGGGGGCTAGCGGGAGTGGTTTCGCCTACGAGCAGTACTTC
TRBJ1-4,TRBV7-9,-,-,CASSLGDGVNEKLFF,TGTGCCAGCAGCTTAGGCGACGGGGTTAATGAAAAACTGTTTTTT
TRBJ1-2,TRBV5-6,-,-,CASSSARGYTF,TGTGCCAGCAGCTCGGCTAGGGGCTACACCTTC
TRBJ2-2,TRBV15,-,-,CATSQPGKANTGELFF,TGTGCCACCAGCCAACCAGGGAAAGCGAACACCGGGGAGCTGTTTTTT
TRBJ1-2,TRBV28,-,TRBD1,CASSSPVRDSFSYGYTF,TGTGCCAGCAGTTCTCCCGTCCGGGACAGCTTTAGCTATGGCTACACCTTC
TRBJ1-1,TRBV28,-,TRBD1,CATWDRYTEAFF,TGTGCCACATGGGACAGGTACACTGAAGCTTTCTTT
TRBJ2-1,TRBV20-1,-,-,CSARAVNEQFF,TGCAGTGCTAGAGCTGTCAATGAGCAGTTCTTC
TRBJ2-5,TRBV20-1,-,TRBD1,CSSGGETQYF,TGCAGTTCAGGGGGAGAGACCCAGTACTTC
TRBJ1-5,TRBV18,-,-,CASSRGGDGPQHF,TGTGCCAGCTCACGAGGGGGAGATGGGCCCCAGCATTTT
TRBJ1-1,TRBV28,-,TRBD1,CASSRTGTLGTEAFF,TGTGCCAGCAGCCGGACAGGGACGTTGGGCACTGAAGCTTTCTTT
TRBJ1-1,TRBV28,-,-,CASQLWGEINTEAFF,TGTGCCAGCCAGTTATGGGGGGAGATAAACACTGAAGCTTTCTTT
TRBJ1-5,TRBV28,-,TRBD1,CASSLAGGVQPQHF,TGTGCCAGCAGTTTAGCAGGGGGCGTTCAGCCCCAGCATTTT
TRBJ1-2,TRBV3-1/TRBV3-2,once,TRBD1,CASSRLTPDRANYGYTF,TGTGCCAGCAGCCGTTTGACTCCGGACAGGGCTAACTATGGCTACACCTTC
TRBJ2-7,TRBV27,-,-,CASSLPPYPMRSYEQYF,TGTGCCAGCAGTTTACCCCCGTACCCCATGAGATCCTACGAGCAGTACTTC